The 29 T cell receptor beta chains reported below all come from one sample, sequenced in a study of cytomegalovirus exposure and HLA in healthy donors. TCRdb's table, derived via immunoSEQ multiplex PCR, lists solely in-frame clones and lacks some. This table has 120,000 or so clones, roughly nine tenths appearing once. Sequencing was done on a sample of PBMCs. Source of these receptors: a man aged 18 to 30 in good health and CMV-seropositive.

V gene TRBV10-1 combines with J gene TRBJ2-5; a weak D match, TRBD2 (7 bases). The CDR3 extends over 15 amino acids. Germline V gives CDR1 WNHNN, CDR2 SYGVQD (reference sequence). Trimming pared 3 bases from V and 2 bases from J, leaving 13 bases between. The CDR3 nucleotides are TGCGCCAGCAGTGACCGGGGGGCGCCTCAAGAGACCCAGTACTTC. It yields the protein CASSDRGAPQETQYF.

This CDR3 reads CASSDRKGDTEAFF. The CDR3 nucleotides read TGTGCCAGCAGTGACAGGAAGGGGGACACTGAAGCTTTCTTT. The chain recombines TRBV2 with TRBJ1-1, with D perhaps TRBD1 (6 bases). Germline loops: CDR1 SNHLY, CDR2 FYNNEI. V was clipped by 3 bases and J by 3 bases, with 11 bases between them. This CDR3 region has 14 residues.

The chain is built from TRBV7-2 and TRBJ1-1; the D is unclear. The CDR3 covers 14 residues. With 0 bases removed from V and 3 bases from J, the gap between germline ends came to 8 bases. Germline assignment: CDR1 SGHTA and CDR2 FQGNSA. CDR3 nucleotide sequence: TGTGCCAGCAGCTTAGCGTTATCCTACACTGAAGCTTTCTTT. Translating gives CASSLALSYTEAFF.

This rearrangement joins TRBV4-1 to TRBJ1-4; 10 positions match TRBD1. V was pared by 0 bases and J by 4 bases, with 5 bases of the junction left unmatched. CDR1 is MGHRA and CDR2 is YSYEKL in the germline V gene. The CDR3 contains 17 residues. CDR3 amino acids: CASSQDGQGDHNEKLFF. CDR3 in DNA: TGCGCCAGCAGCCAAGATGGACAGGGGGACCATAATGAAAAACTGTTTTTT.

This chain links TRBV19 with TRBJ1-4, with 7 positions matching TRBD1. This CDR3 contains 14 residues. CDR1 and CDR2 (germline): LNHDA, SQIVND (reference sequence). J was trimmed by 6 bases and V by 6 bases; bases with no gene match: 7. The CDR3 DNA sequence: TGTGCCAGTAGCTCGAAGACAGGGTATGAAAAACTGTTTTTT. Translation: CASSSKTGYEKLFF.

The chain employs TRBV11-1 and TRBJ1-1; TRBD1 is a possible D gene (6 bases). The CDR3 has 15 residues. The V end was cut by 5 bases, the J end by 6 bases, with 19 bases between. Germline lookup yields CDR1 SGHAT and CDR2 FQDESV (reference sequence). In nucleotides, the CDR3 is TGTGCCAGCAGCGACGACAGGAAGAGAGTCGCTGAAGCTTTCTTT. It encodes CASSDDRKRVAEAFF.

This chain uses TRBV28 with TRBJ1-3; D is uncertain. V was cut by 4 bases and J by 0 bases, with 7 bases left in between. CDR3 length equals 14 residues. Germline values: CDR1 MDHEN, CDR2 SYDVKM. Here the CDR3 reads CASSSRGSGNTIYF. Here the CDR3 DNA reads TGTGCCAGCAGTTCTCGCGGCTCTGGAAACACCATATATTTT.

This CDR3 reads CASSPGQIEAFF. CDR3 sequence (DNA): TGTGCCAGCAGCCCGGGACAGATTGAAGCTTTCTTT. The chain links TRBV14 to TRBJ1-1, with TRBD1 identical over 7 bases. This CDR3 region has 12 residues. Trimming took 4 bases from V and 7 from J; bases not matched to a gene: 3. Germline V lookup: CDR1 SGHDN, CDR2 FVKESK.

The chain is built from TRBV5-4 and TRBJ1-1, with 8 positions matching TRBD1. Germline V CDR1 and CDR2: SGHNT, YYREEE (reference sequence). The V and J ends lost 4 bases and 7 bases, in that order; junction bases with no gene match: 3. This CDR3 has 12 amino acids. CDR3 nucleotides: TGTGCCAGCAGCCCGACAGGGGATGAAGCTTTCTTT. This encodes CASSPTGDEAFF.

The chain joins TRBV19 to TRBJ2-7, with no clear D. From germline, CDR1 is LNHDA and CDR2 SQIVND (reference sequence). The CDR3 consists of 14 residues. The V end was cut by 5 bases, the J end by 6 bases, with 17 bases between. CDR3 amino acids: CASSWVLAASEQYF. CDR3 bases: TGTGCCAGTAGTTGGGTCTTGGCCGCTAGCGAGCAGTACTTC.

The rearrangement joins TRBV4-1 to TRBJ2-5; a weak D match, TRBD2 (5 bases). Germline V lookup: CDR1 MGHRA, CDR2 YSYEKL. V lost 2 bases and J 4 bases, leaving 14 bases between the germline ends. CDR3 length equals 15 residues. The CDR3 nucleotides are TGCGCCAGCAGCCAATATGGGGTCAGCGGAGAGACCCAGTACTTC. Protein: CASSQYGVSGETQYF.

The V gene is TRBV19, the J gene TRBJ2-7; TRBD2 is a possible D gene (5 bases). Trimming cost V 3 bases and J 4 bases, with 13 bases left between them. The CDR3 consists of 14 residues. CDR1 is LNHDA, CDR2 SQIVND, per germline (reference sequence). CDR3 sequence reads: CASSMWGGGYEQYF. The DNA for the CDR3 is TGTGCCAGTAGTATGTGGGGTGGAGGATACGAGCAGTACTTC. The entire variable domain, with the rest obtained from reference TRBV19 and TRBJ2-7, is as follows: DGGITQSPKYLFRKEGQNVTLSCEQNLNHDAMYWYRQDPGQGLRLIYYSQIVNDFQKGDIAEGYSVSREKKESFPLTVTSAQKNPTAFYLCASSMWGGGYEQYFGPGTRLTVT.

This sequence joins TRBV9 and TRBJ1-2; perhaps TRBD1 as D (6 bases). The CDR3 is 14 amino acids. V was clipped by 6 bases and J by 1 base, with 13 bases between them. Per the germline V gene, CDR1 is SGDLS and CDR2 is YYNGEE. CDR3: CASTRDTYNYGYTF. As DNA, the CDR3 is TGTGCCAGCACCCGGGACACTTATAACTATGGCTACACCTTC.

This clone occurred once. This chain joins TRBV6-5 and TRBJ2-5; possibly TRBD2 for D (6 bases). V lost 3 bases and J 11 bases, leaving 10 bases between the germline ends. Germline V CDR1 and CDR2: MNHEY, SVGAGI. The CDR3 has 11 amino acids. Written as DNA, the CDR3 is TGTGCCAGCAGTTATTCGGGGGTTCAGTACTTC. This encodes CASSYSGVQYF.

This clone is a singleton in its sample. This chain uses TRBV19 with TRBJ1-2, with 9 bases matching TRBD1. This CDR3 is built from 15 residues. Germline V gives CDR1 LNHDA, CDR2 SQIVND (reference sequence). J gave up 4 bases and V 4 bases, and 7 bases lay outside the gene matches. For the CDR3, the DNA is TGTGCCAGTAGTACGAACAGGGGGCCCCTCTATGGCTACACCTTC. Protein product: CASSTNRGPLYGYTF.

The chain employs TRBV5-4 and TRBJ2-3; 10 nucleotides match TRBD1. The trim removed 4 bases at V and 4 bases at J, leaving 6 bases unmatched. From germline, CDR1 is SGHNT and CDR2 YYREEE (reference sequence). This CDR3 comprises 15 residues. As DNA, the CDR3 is TGTGCCAGCAGCCGGACAGGGGGTTTCGCAGATACGCAGTATTTT. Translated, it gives CASSRTGGFADTQYF.

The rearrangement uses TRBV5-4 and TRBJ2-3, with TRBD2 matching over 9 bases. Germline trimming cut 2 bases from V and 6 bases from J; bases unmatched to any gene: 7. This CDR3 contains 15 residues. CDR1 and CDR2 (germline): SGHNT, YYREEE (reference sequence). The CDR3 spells CASSFAGGVADTQYF. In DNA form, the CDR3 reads TGTGCCAGCAGCTTTGCGGGGGGGGTGGCGGATACGCAGTATTTT.

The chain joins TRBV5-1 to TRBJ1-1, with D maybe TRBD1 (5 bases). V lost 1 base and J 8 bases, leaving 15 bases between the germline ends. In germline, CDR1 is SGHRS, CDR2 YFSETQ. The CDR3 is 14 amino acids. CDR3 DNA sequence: TGCGCCAGCAGCTTGTTTGGGGCAGGGAACGAAGCTTTCTTT. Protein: CASSLFGAGNEAFF.

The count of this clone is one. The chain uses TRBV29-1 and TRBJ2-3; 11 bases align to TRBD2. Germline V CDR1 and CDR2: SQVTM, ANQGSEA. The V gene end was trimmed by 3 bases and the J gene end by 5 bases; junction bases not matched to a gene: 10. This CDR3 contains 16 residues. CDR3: CSVDPGVAGGIDTQYF. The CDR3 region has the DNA TGCAGCGTTGACCCTGGGGTAGCGGGGGGGATAGATACGCAGTATTTT.

CDR3: CASSAGRVTGELFF. CDR3 coding DNA: TGCGCCAGCAGCGCCGGGAGGGTGACCGGGGAGCTGTTTTTT. The rearrangement joins TRBV4-3 to TRBJ2-2, with 8 bases matching TRBD2. The CDR3 loop spans 14 amino acids. The germline V gene encodes CDR1 LGHNA and CDR2 YSLEER. V shed 5 bases, J shed 5 bases, and the junction held 4 bases outside the gene matches.

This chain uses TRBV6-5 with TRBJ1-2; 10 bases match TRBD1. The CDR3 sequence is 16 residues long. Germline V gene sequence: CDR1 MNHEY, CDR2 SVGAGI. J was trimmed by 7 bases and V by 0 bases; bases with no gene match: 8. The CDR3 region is CASSYSYRTGGSGYTF. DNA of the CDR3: TGTGCCAGCAGTTACTCGTACCGGACAGGGGGTTCTGGCTACACCTTC.

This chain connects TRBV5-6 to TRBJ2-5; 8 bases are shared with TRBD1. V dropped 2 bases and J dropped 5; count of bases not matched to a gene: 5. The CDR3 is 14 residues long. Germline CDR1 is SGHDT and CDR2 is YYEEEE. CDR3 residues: CASSLMGQEETQYF. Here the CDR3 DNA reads TGTGCCAGCAGCTTAATGGGACAGGAGGAGACCCAGTACTTC.

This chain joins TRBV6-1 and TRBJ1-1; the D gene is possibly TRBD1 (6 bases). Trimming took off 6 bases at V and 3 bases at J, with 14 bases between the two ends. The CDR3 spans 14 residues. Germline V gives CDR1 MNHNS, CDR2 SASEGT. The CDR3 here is CASRSGRTDTEAFF. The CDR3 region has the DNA TGTGCCAGCAGGTCGGGAAGGACAGACACTGAAGCTTTCTTT.

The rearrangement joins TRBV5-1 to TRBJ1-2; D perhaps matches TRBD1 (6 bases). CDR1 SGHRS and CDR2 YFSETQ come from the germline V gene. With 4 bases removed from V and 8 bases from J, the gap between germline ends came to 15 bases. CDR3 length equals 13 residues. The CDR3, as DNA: TGCGCCAGCAGCACCGGGGACAAGGCAGGCTACACCTTC. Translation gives CASSTGDKAGYTF.

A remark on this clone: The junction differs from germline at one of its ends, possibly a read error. CDR3 in DNA: TGTGCCAGCAGTGACATAGAGGGACAGTCTAACTTC. Translated: CASSDIEGQSNF. This chain uses TRBV6-1 with TRBJ1-2, with 7 nucleotides matching TRBD1. The CDR3 contains 12 residues. CDR1 and CDR2 from the germline V gene are MNHNS and SASEGT.

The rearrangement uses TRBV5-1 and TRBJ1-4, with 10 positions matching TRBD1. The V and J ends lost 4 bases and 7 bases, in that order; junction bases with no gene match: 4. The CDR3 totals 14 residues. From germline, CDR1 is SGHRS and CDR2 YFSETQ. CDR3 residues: CASSAGQGFEKLFF. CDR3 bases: TGCGCCAGCAGCGCGGGACAGGGGTTTGAAAAACTGTTTTTT.

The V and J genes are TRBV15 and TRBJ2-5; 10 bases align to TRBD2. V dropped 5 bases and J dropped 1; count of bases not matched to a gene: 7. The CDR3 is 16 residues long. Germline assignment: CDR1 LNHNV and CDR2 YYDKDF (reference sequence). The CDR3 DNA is TGTGCCACCAGCCTTGGGAGCGGGGGGGGCCAAGAGACCCAGTACTTC. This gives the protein CATSLGSGGGQETQYF. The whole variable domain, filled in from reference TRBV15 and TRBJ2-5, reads DAMVIQNPRYQVTQFGKPVTLSCSQTLNHNVMYWYQQKSSQAPKLLFHYYDKDFNNEADTPDNFQSRRPNTSFCFLDIRSPGLGDTAMYLCATSLGSGGGQETQYFGPGTRLLVL.

DNA for the CDR3: TGCGCCAGCAGTACAGGCGATGCAACTAATGAAAAACTGTTTTTT. Translation gives CASSTGDATNEKLFF. The V and J genes are TRBV10-1 and TRBJ1-4, with D perhaps TRBD1 (5 bases). This CDR3 is 15 amino acids long. Germline CDR1 is WNHNN and CDR2 is SYGVQD (reference sequence). Between the trimmed V and J ends, which lost 5 bases and 0 bases, there was a span of 10 bases.

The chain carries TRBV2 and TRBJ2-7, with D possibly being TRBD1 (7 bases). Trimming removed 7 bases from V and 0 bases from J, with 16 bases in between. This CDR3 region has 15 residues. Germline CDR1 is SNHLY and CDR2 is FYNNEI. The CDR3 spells CASTEWRDSSYEQYF. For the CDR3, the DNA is TGTGCCAGCACAGAATGGAGGGACAGCTCCTACGAGCAGTACTTC.